The rows below give T cell receptor beta chains drawn from one sample of a study of cytomegalovirus exposure and HLA in healthy donors. TCRdb's table, derived via immunoSEQ multiplex PCR, lists solely in-frame clones and lacks some. The sample records under 250,000 clones, around 80% being singletons. Sequencing used PBMCs. These receptors were collected from a young man in good health and CMV-seronegative. The conserved cysteine and the conserved F or W are not part of the CDR3 here.

j_gene	v_gene	CDR3aa
TRBJ1-2	TRBV29-1	SVRQGAWGYT
TRBJ1-2	TRBV28	ASSPAGEGKIYGYT
TRBJ2-3	TRBV4-1	ASSQESAGGRTDTQY
TRBJ1-1	TRBV18	ASSPFSSEAF
TRBJ2-3	TRBV2	ARTGRDTQY
TRBJ1-4	TRBV19	AAGTPTRPANEKLF
TRBJ2-5	TRBV5-8	ASSLGVAWQNSETQY
TRBJ2-3	TRBV5-1	ASSLYVGTGGITSTDTQY
-	TRBV7-6	ASSPDAGEGEQY
TRBJ2-7	TRBV14	ASSQDLEQGRREQY
TRBJ2-2	TRBV28	ASSSPAGVGTGELF
TRBJ1-5	TRBV10-1	ASSKNRGYDGNQPQH
TRBJ2-4	TRBV2	ASSLLAEENIQY
TRBJ1-5	TRBV28	ASSPRQNNQPQH
TRBJ1-4	TRBV6-1	ACLRDRADLWF
TRBJ2-4	TRBV5-6	ASSPRRGVPAKNIQY
TRBJ2-7	TRBV4-1	ASSQPTSSYEQY
TRBJ2-2	TRBV19	ASSTRSGATGELF
TRBJ2-1	TRBV7-3	ASSADGARSYNEQF
TRBJ2-7	TRBV5-4	ASTDRGSEQY
TRBJ2-1	TRBV11-2	ASSLVVGTSVTGGQF
TRBJ1-4	TRBV7-9	ASSQRQTANEKLF
TRBJ2-1	TRBV6-5	ASSFLAGALYNEQF
TRBJ2-7	TRBV11-2	ASSSPGTGLFYEQY
TRBJ2-3	TRBV11-2	ASSLGGADTQY
TRBJ1-1	TRBV6-1	ASKSGVSYTEAF
TRBJ1-2	TRBV5-1	ASGQGRNYGYT
TRBJ2-7	TRBV5-1	ASSLKGDYEQY
TRBJ1-1	TRBV11-3	ASSLKGGTEAF
TRBJ1-1	TRBV27	ASSPNTGMLAF
TRBJ1-1	TRBV6-5	ASSKLLRGLTEAF
TRBJ1-3	TRBV7-6	ASRKTTGGPGNGNTIY
TRBJ2-1	TRBV7-2	ASSGLAGRLEQF
TRBJ2-5	TRBV7-2	ASTQGSTQETQY
TRBJ2-1	TRBV27	ASSLPGLAGYNEQF
TRBJ2-1	TRBV9	ASSVAVLAGDNEQF
TRBJ2-1	TRBV10-3	AIHSATQDYNEQF
TRBJ1-5	TRBV6-1	ASRQENSNQPQH
TRBJ2-3	TRBV6-1	ASTAGGASDTQY
TRBJ1-1	TRBV6-5	ASSHRENTEAF